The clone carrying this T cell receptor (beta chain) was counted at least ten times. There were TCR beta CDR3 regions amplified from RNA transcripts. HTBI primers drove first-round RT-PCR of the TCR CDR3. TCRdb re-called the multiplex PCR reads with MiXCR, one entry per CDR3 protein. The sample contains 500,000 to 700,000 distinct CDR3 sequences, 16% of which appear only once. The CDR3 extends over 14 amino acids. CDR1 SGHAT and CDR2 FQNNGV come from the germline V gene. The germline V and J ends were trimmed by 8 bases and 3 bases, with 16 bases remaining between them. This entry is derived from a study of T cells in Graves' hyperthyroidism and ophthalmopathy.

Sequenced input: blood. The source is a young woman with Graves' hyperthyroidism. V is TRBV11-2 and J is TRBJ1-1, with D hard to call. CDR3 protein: CASRPRISDTEAFF. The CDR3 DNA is TGTGCCAGCCGTCCGAGGATCTCAGACACTGAAGCTTTCTTT.